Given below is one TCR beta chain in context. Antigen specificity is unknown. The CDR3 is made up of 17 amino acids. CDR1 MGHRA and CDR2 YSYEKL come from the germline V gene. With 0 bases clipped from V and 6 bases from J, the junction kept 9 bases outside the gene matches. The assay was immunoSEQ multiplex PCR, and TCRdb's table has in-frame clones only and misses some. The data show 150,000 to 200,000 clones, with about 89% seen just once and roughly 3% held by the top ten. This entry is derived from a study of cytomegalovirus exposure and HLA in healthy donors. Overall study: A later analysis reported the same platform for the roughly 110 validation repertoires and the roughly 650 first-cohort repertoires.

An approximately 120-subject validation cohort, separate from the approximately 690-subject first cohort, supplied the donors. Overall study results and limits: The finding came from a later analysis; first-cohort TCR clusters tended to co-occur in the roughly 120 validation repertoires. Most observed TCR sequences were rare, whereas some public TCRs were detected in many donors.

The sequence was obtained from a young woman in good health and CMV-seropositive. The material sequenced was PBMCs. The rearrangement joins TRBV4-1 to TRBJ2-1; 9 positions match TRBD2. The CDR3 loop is CASSQDASGGSLNEQFF. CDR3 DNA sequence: TGCGCCAGCAGCCAAGATGCCAGCGGGGGGTCCCTCAATGAGCAGTTCTTC.